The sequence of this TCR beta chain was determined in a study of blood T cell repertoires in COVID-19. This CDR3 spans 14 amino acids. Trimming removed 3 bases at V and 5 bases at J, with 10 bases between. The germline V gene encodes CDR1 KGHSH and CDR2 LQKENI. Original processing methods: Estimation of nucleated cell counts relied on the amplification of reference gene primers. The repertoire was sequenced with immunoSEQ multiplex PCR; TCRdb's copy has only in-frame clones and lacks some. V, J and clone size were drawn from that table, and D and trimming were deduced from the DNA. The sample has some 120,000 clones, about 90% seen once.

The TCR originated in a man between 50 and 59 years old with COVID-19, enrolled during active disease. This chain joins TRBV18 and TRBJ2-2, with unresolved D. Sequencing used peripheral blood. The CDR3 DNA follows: TGTGCCAGCTCACCCGACGGAGCGACCGGGGAGCTGTTTTTT. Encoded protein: CASSPDGATGELFF.